This TCR beta chain emerged from a study of blood T cell repertoires in COVID-19. Study summary: Acute and convalescent COVID-19 specimens originated in the United States, Italy and Spain. T cells, B-cell-depleted T cells, or PBMCs supplied cDNA or gDNA.

The ends lost 6 bases at V and 11 bases at J; junction bases unmatched: 11. The CDR3 consists of 13 residues. Germline V gene lookup returns CDR1 PRHDT and CDR2 FYEKMQ (reference sequence). Methods used by the authors: Reference gene primers were amplified, and this amplification served to estimate nucleated cell counts. The protocol was immunoSEQ multiplex PCR, while the TCRdb copy is restricted to in-frame clones and leaves out a portion. Clone size and the V and J calls come from that table; the DNA yielded D and trimming. Among 60,000 to 70,000 clones listed, roughly 81% were seen once. The sample consisted of peripheral blood. The chain joins TRBV13 to TRBJ1-1, with TRBD1 matching over 8 bases. The TCR originated in an elderly man with acute or convalescent COVID-19. The CDR3, as DNA: TGTGCCAGCAGTTTCGGACAGGGCTGGGTGGCTTTCTTT. Translating it yields CASSFGQGWVAFF.